This T cell receptor (beta chain) stems from a study of regulatory T cells in long-lasting Graves disease. In building TCR beta libraries, iRepertoire HTBI primers were used together with Arm-PCR of CDR3 regions. TCRdb reanalysed the multiplex PCR reads using MiXCR and keeps one entry per CDR3 protein. The data show 400,000 to 500,000 distinct CDR3 sequences, roughly 20% seen once. The sample's time point: persistent/refractory GD, antithyroid drugs over 5 years with positive TRAb. The TCR library was prepared using RNA isolated from PBMCs. Here the sequenced sample was peripheral blood mononuclear cells (PBMCs), taken when the disease was refractory, from a patient treated with antithyroid drugs. The clonotype comes from a female donor with Graves disease.

CDR3 region: CASSPTLAGGELFF. CDR3 sequence (DNA): TGTGCCAGCAGCCCTACACTAGCTGGCGGGGAGCTGTTTTTT. The chain is built from TRBV12-3 or TRBV12-4 and TRBJ2-2, with a possible D match to TRBD2 (6 bases). The CDR3 extends over 14 amino acids. V was cut by 6 bases and J by 7 bases, with 15 bases left in between.